A single TCR beta chain is shown here with its context. TCR beta from blood CD8+ and CD4+ T cells was sequenced. Both CD4+ and CD8+ T cells were negatively isolated, and TEMRA cells underwent FACS enrichment. The RNA, about 0.5 to 1 ug, was put through reverse transcription using random hexamers. Multiplex immunoSEQ PCR targeted 54 Vbeta and 13 Jbeta TCR beta segments. TCRdb fed the immunoSEQ multiplex PCR reads into MiXCR, producing one record per CDR3 protein. This sample has 170,000 or so distinct CDR3 sequences, with about 96% found just once. The data stem from a study of CD8 T cells in Susac syndrome. Germline CDR1 is GTSNPN and CDR2 is SVGIG (reference sequence). The CDR3 has 15 amino acids. The V end lost 4 bases, the J end lost 6 bases, and 22 bases lay between the germline ends.

This rearrangement joins TRBV30 to TRBJ2-7, with D possibly matching TRBD1 (6 bases). Sequenced input: CD4+ T cells from PBMCs. The sequence came from a human donor with Susac syndrome. CDR3 nucleotide sequence: TGTGCCTGGACCCGAACCGGGACACCCTACGGCGAGCAGTACTTC. It encodes CAWTRTGTPYGEQYF.